The rows below give T cell receptor beta chains drawn from one sample of a study of blood T cell repertoires in COVID-19. TCRdb keeps only in-frame clones here, not all; method: immunoSEQ multiplex PCR. The sample yields fewer than 400,000 clones, roughly nine tenths seen once. Sequenced sample: PBMCs or T cells enriched from blood (not recorded which). The source of these receptors is a woman in her 30s who had been exposed to COVID-19. Each CDR3 is given with its conserved first and last residue. A D gene is named only where the DNA matches it firmly. Clone size is given for some rows only: seen once, a few or many times, or a class if the clone is expanded.

abundance: -; d_gene: TRBD1; v_gene: TRBV7-8; j_gene: TRBJ2-7; CDR3aa: CASSLGTGPRYEQYF; CDR3nt: TGTGCCAGCAGCTTAGGGACAGGACCACGATACGAGCAGTACTTC
abundance: -; d_gene: -; v_gene: TRBV19; j_gene: TRBJ2-1; CDR3aa: CASSIRTAQFF; CDR3nt: TGTGCCAGTAGTATAAGGACTGCTCAGTTCTTC
abundance: few; d_gene: -; v_gene: TRBV19; j_gene: TRBJ1-5; CDR3aa: CASSIRADYSNQPQHF; CDR3nt: TGTGCCAGTAGTATCCGGGCGGACTATAGCAATCAGCCCCAGCATTTT
abundance: -; d_gene: TRBD1; v_gene: TRBV29-1; j_gene: TRBJ1-1; CDR3aa: CSVAIQGETEAFF; CDR3nt: TGCAGCGTTGCGATACAGGGGGAAACTGAAGCTTTCTTT
abundance: -; d_gene: TRBD2; v_gene: TRBV12-5; j_gene: TRBJ2-3; CDR3aa: CASGSRLAGSGTQYF; CDR3nt: TGTGCTAGTGGTTCTCGACTAGCGGGGAGCGGTACGCAGTATTTT
abundance: -; d_gene: -; v_gene: TRBV10-3; j_gene: TRBJ1-2; CDR3aa: CAISGGGNYGYTF; CDR3nt: TGTGCCATCAGTGGGGGAGGGAACTATGGCTACACCTTC
abundance: -; d_gene: -; v_gene: TRBV27; j_gene: TRBJ1-3; CDR3aa: CASSRSPGLVGNTIYF; CDR3nt: TGTGCCAGCAGTCGCTCGCCAGGGTTGGTTGGAAACACCATATATTTT
abundance: -; d_gene: -; v_gene: TRBV7-2; j_gene: TRBJ2-7; CDR3aa: CASSLSVRMRYEQYF; CDR3nt: TGTGCCAGCAGCTTAAGTGTCAGGATGCGCTACGAGCAGTACTTC
abundance: -; d_gene: TRBD1; v_gene: TRBV7-9; j_gene: TRBJ2-5; CDR3aa: CASSLGSGTGGPRETQYF; CDR3nt: TGTGCCAGCAGCTTAGGATCCGGGACAGGGGGCCCGAGAGAGACCCAGTACTTC
abundance: -; d_gene: TRBD1; v_gene: TRBV19; j_gene: TRBJ1-2; CDR3aa: CASSILPRSWTTGGFNYGYTF; CDR3nt: TGTGCCAGTAGTATCCTCCCCCGATCCTGGACGACAGGGGGCTTCAACTATGGCTACACCTTC
abundance: -; d_gene: TRBD1; v_gene: TRBV24-1; j_gene: TRBJ1-1; CDR3aa: CATSDPGQGDTEAFF; CDR3nt: TGTGCCACCAGTGACCCGGGACAGGGGGACACTGAAGCTTTCTTT
abundance: -; d_gene: TRBD1; v_gene: TRBV25-1; j_gene: TRBJ1-3; CDR3aa: CASSEHGLAGQAVDTIYF; CDR3nt: TGTGCCAGCAGTGAACACGGTTTGGCGGGACAGGCTGTAGACACCATATATTTT
abundance: -; d_gene: -; v_gene: TRBV4-1; j_gene: TRBJ2-7; CDR3aa: CASSPCCEAPYEQYF; CDR3nt: TGCGCCAGCAGCCCCTGTTGCGAAGCCCCCTACGAGCAGTACTTC
abundance: -; d_gene: TRBD2; v_gene: TRBV5-1; j_gene: TRBJ2-1; CDR3aa: CASDGLAGGPGNEQFF; CDR3nt: TGCGCCAGCGACGGACTAGCGGGGGGGCCCGGCAATGAGCAGTTCTTC
abundance: once; d_gene: TRBD1; v_gene: TRBV9; j_gene: TRBJ1-2; CDR3aa: CASSATGGGYTF; CDR3nt: TGTGCCAGCAGCGCCACAGGGGGTGGCTACACCTTC
abundance: -; d_gene: TRBD2; v_gene: TRBV7-9; j_gene: TRBJ2-3; CDR3aa: CASSLDGGDTQYF; CDR3nt: TGTGCCAGCAGCTTGGACGGGGGGGATACGCAGTATTTT
abundance: -; d_gene: -; v_gene: TRBV18; j_gene: TRBJ2-1; CDR3aa: CASSPPSVGGQFF; CDR3nt: TGTGCCAGCTCACCCCCGAGCGTAGGTGGGCAGTTCTTC
abundance: -; d_gene: TRBD1; v_gene: TRBV18; j_gene: TRBJ1-6; CDR3aa: CASSPSFDRGNSPLYF; CDR3nt: TGTGCCAGCTCACCAAGCTTCGACAGGGGGAATTCACCCCTCTACTTT
abundance: -; d_gene: TRBD2; v_gene: TRBV19; j_gene: TRBJ2-7; CDR3aa: CASSKTSGALYEQYF; CDR3nt: TGTGCCAGTAGTAAAACTAGCGGGGCCCTCTACGAGCAGTACTTC
abundance: -; d_gene: TRBD1; v_gene: TRBV2; j_gene: TRBJ1-1; CDR3aa: CASKRTGRTEAFF; CDR3nt: TGTGCCAGTAAAAGGACAGGGCGGACTGAAGCTTTCTTT
abundance: -; d_gene: -; v_gene: TRBV5-6; j_gene: TRBJ2-7; CDR3aa: CASSFSLEQYF; CDR3nt: TGTGCCAGCAGCTTCTCCCTCGAGCAGTACTTC
abundance: once; d_gene: TRBD2; v_gene: TRBV5-1; j_gene: TRBJ2-2; CDR3aa: CASSLAGAPSGTGELFF; CDR3nt: TGCGCCAGCAGCCTAGCGGGGGCCCCTTCTGGCACCGGGGAGCTGTTTTTT
abundance: once; d_gene: TRBD1; v_gene: TRBV14; j_gene: TRBJ1-2; CDR3aa: CASSEQGAIGYGYTF; CDR3nt: TGTGCCAGCAGCGAACAGGGGGCAATAGGCTATGGCTACACCTTC
abundance: -; d_gene: -; v_gene: TRBV29-1; j_gene: TRBJ2-5; CDR3aa: CSVQNRLEGETQYF; CDR3nt: TGCAGCGTCCAAAACCGACTGGAAGGAGAGACCCAGTACTTC
abundance: -; d_gene: TRBD1; v_gene: TRBV5-1; j_gene: TRBJ2-7; CDR3aa: CASSRTGFDEQYF; CDR3nt: TGCGCCAGCAGCCGGACAGGGTTCGACGAGCAGTACTTC